This record looks at one T cell receptor beta chain sequence and its context. These data belong to a study of cytomegalovirus exposure and HLA in healthy donors. The germline V gene has CDR1 MDHEN and CDR2 SYDVKM. The CDR3 is made up of 13 amino acids. The germline V and J ends were trimmed by 6 bases and 6 bases, with 14 bases remaining between them. This PCR relied on a set of 60 Vbeta primers and 13 Jbeta primers. The table came from immunoSEQ multiplex PCR; TCRdb's copy has only in-frame clones and leaves some out. The sample carries 110,000 to 150,000 clones, about 75% recorded once. The sequencing input was PBMCs. The sequence came from a young man in good health and CMV-seronegative. The chain has TRBV28 and TRBJ1-2, with a possible D match to TRBD1 (5 bases). The DNA of the CDR3 is TGTGCCAGCAGAAGGGGCAGTAGTCATGGCTACACCTTC. It specifies CASRRGSSHGYTF.